This note documents a single TCR beta chain sequence. This clonotype was seen repeatedly, ten times or more. Its cognate antigen has yet to be identified. No base quality information exists; no much larger clone differs at one position. This sample was taken from a study of T-cell reconstitution after alpha-beta-depleted transplantation in children (dated by TCRdb to the mid-2010s). Study-wide context: Using TCR repertoire profiling, the study quantitatively followed how T-cell immune reconstitution unfolded in children after TCRalphabeta/CD19-depleted allogeneic hematopoietic cell transplantation.

CDR3 length: 16 amino acids, cysteine to phenylalanine. Here the CDR3 DNA is all that survives: 48 bases in frame from base 1. V is pruned by 4 bases and J by 5 bases, leaving 13 bases of the junction without a gene match. The germline V gene gives CDR1 as LGHNA and CDR2 as YNFKEQ. Libraries were prepared through PCR. The run used an Illumina HiSeq 2500. TCR libraries were prepared with molecular barcoding, using unique molecular identifiers to normalize TCRbeta repertoire quantification. TCRdb reworked the public reads: Q25 trimming with fastp, MiXCR clone assembly, productive beta chains retained. Each CDR3 protein appears once, grouped with its most common genes and DNA. The sample profile shows 550,000 to 800,000 distinct CDR3 sequences; 13% of them were found once. The ten largest make up roughly 0.77% of the sample. Overall study outcomes, separate from this receptor: The frequencies of hyperexpanded clones fell over the following months, and after one year, T-cell counts and TCRbeta diversity were mostly attributed to newly produced T cells. In some patients, high TCRbeta diversity at day 60 was attributed to recipient T cells and intrathymic progenitors that had survived conditioning. The apparently early alphabetaT-cell count recovery about two months after transplant was reportedly dependent on only several hundred rapidly expanded clones derived from non-depleted graft cells.

The treatment or condition tag for this specimen amounts to: allogeneic hematopoietic cell transplantation with graft depleted of TCRalphabeta T cells and CD19 B cells. Transplant recipients were children who received TCRalphabeta/CD19-depleted allogeneic hematopoietic cell grafts. Sequenced material: PBMCs, taken before TCRalphabeta/CD19-depleted stem cell transplant. This sequence uses TRBV4-2 and TRBJ2-7, with 8 middle bases fitting TRBD2. The source of this sequence is a girl aged 2 to 10 with congenital amegakaryocytic thrombocytopenia, due to receive a stem cell transplant. The DNA sequence follows: TGTGCCAGCAGCCGGCCCCTCGGGGGGGGAAAGGACGAGCAGTACTTC. It translates to CASSRPLGGGKDEQYF.